The 16 T cell receptor beta chains presented below share a single source sample, sequenced in a study of shared clonotypes between healthy human individuals (dated by TCRdb to about 2020). The library was produced with the immunoSEQ multiplex PCR assay. TCRdb took over this immuneACCESS table, retaining in-frame rearrangements with V and J assigned. Such tables are incomplete; in checked studies, under half of the missing clones stem from an unresolved V gene, and the remainder is unexplained. For this sample the table gives a few million clones, of which more than 80% were detected only once. The top ten clones comprise about 0.39% of the sample. Sequencing was carried out using naive CD4+ T cells from PBMCs. The cell subset or site label for this specimen denotes: CD45RA+ positively selected. The receptors originated from a man aged 18 to 29 in good health. Some clones in this sample may be carry-over from other donors' samples.

The chain links TRBV5-5 to TRBJ2-3; D may be TRBD1 (6 bases). V lost 2 bases to trimming and J lost 2 bases, with 9 bases between them. CDR3 length equals 14 residues. CDR1 SGHKS and CDR2 YYEKEE come from the germline V gene (reference sequence). CDR3 nucleotide sequence: TGTGCCAGCAGCTTCAGGGACAACACAGATACGCAGTATTTT. Residues: CASSFRDNTDTQYF. Based on the CDR3 plus reference TRBV5-5 and TRBJ2-3, the full variable domain is DAGVTQSPTHLIKTRGQQVTLRCSPISGHKSVSWYQQVLGQGPQFIFQYYEKEERGRGNFPDRFSARQFPNYSSELNVNALLLGDSALYLCASSFRDNTDTQYFGPGTRLTVL.

Here the CDR3 reads CASSWGRGRSYNEQFF. Written as DNA, the CDR3 is TGTGCCAGCAGCTGGGGAAGGGGTCGCTCCTACAATGAGCAGTTCTTC. The gene calls are TRBV11-2 and TRBJ2-1, with D possibly being TRBD1 (5 bases). The germline V gene encodes CDR1 SGHAT and CDR2 FQNNGV. The ends were cut back, 4 bases at V and 0 bases at J, with 13 bases in the middle. The CDR3 loop spans 16 amino acids. Together with reference TRBV11-2 and TRBJ2-1, the CDR3 gives the full variable domain: EAGVAQSPRYKIIEKRQSVAFWCNPISGHATLYWYQQILGQGPKLLIQFQNNGVVDDSQLPKDRFSAERLKGVDSTLKIQPAKLEDSAVYLCASSWGRGRSYNEQFFGPGTRLTVL.

This clone came up once. The rearrangement joins TRBV18 to TRBJ2-7, with D perhaps matching TRBD2 (6 bases). The length of the CDR3 is 15 residues. Germline CDR1 reads KGHSH; CDR2 reads LQKENI. Deletions cut 1 base from V and 0 bases from J, with 10 bases between. The CDR3 spells CASSPLDGSSYEQYF. CDR3 nucleotide sequence: TGTGCCAGCTCACCACTGGACGGGAGCTCCTACGAGCAGTACTTC.

The chain couples TRBV5-1 to TRBJ2-5; TRBD1 aligns across 10 bases. CDR3 length: 15 residues. Trimming removed 0 bases from V and 4 bases from J; junction bases left unmatched: 3. Germline V gene sequence: CDR1 SGHRS, CDR2 YFSETQ. The DNA of the CDR3 is TGCGCCAGCAGCTTGGAAGGGACAGGGGTAGAGACCCAGTACTTC. This gives the protein CASSLEGTGVETQYF.

CDR3 DNA: TGTGCCAGCAGTTTATCCGTGCGGGCCATGGGAACCAAAAACATTCAGTACTTC. Amino acids: CASSLSVRAMGTKNIQYF. The chain has TRBV28 and TRBJ2-4; D is perhaps TRBD2 (5 bases). This CDR3 has 18 residues. V was clipped by 1 base and J by 2 bases, with 18 bases between them. Germline CDR1 and CDR2: MDHEN and SYDVKM.

This sequence joins TRBV5-1 and TRBJ2-3, with TRBD2 matching over 12 bases. The CDR3 runs to 17 residues. V dropped 0 bases and J dropped 0; count of bases not matched to a gene: 2. Germline assignment: CDR1 SGHRS and CDR2 YFSETQ. CDR3: CASSLVTSGGSTDTQYF. The CDR3 DNA is TGCGCCAGCAGCTTGGTGACTAGCGGGGGAAGCACAGATACGCAGTATTTT.

V is TRBV10-1 and J is TRBJ2-7; tentatively, D is TRBD2 (5 bases). Germline values: CDR1 WNHNN, CDR2 SYGVQD (reference sequence). Deletions cut 3 bases from V and 0 bases from J, with 12 bases between. The CDR3 totals 15 residues. The CDR3 nucleotides are TGCGCCAGCAGTGAAGGCGGGCCCAGCTCCTACGAGCAGTACTTC. Amino acid sequence: CASSEGGPSSYEQYF.

The genes are TRBV2 and TRBJ2-7; 8 nucleotides align to TRBD1. The germline V gene has CDR1 SNHLY and CDR2 FYNNEI. The CDR3 sequence is 15 residues long. The V and J ends lost 7 bases and 4 bases, in that order; junction bases with no gene match: 12. The CDR3: CASNKDREVPYEQYF. The DNA of the CDR3 is TGTGCCAGCAATAAGGACAGGGAGGTACCTTACGAGCAGTACTTC.

The rearrangement links TRBV10-3 to TRBJ1-6; D possibly corresponds to TRBD1 (5 bases). The V gene lost 8 bases and the J gene lost 5 bases, with 10 bases spanning the gap. This CDR3 has 13 residues. Germline values: CDR1 ENHRY, CDR2 SYGVKD. DNA of the CDR3: TGTGCCATCGGGACCGACCATAATTCACCCCTCCACTTT. This codes for CAIGTDHNSPLHF.

This clone has only one observation. The chain uses TRBV19 and TRBJ1-5, with D uncertain. CDR1 and CDR2 (germline): LNHDA, SQIVND (reference sequence). The CDR3 runs to 13 residues. Trimming took off 0 bases at V and 5 bases at J, with 5 bases between the two ends. In DNA form, the CDR3 reads TGTGCCAGTAGTATAGATCTCTATCAGCCCCAGCATTTT. Encoded protein: CASSIDLYQPQHF.

The chain combines TRBV7-2 with TRBJ2-3; 8 bases match TRBD1. This CDR3 comprises 15 residues. V was clipped by 5 bases and J by 4 bases; unmatched bases: 8. In germline, CDR1 is SGHTA, CDR2 FQGNSA. As DNA, the CDR3 is TGTGCCAGCAGCCACAGGACAGGGCCATCAGATACGCAGTATTTT. This translates into CASSHRTGPSDTQYF.

The rearrangement links TRBV7-2 to TRBJ2-2; D is unresolved. Germline V gives CDR1 SGHTA, CDR2 FQGNSA. This CDR3 is built from 12 residues. Trimming left V 8 bases short and J 7 bases short, with 11 bases between. Here the CDR3 reads CASRSYSGELFF. Here the CDR3 DNA reads TGTGCCAGCCGGTCGTACAGCGGGGAGCTGTTTTTT. Variable domain in full (rest from reference TRBV7-2 and TRBJ2-2): GAGVSQSPSNKVTEKGKDVELRCDPISGHTALYWYRQSLGQGLEFLIYFQGNSAPDKSGLPSDRFSAERTGGSVSTLTIQRTQQEDSAVYLCASRSYSGELFFGEGSRLTVL.

The J gene is TRBJ2-3, the V gene TRBV6-1; tentatively, D is TRBD1 or TRBD2 (5 bases each). V shed 6 bases and J shed 6 bases, with 16 bases lying between them. CDR3 size: 14 residues. Germline V gives CDR1 MNHNS, CDR2 SASEGT. Written as DNA, the CDR3 is TGTGCCAGCAGAGAGAGAGGGAAGGGGGATACGCAGTATTTT. The encoded protein is CASRERGKGDTQYF.

The chain joins TRBV28 to TRBJ1-5; D is unclear. The V gene lost 5 bases and the J gene lost 5 bases, with 22 bases spanning the gap. Germline CDR1 MDHEN, CDR2 SYDVKM. The CDR3 covers 17 residues. The DNA for the CDR3 is TGTGCCAGCAGTCCACCCCTGCCCGTCACTCAGCATCAGCCCCAGCATTTT. This gives the protein CASSPPLPVTQHQPQHF.

As DNA, the CDR3 is TGTGCCAGCTCACCCCAGGGGCCTGCAGAGACCCAGTACTTC. The encoded protein is CASSPQGPAETQYF. This sequence joins TRBV18 and TRBJ2-5; maybe TRBD1 (6 bases). The CDR3 has 14 amino acids. Germline CDR1 and CDR2: KGHSH and LQKENI. V was trimmed by 3 bases and J by 4 bases, leaving 12 bases between them.

The gene calls are TRBV7-6 and TRBJ2-5, with D uncertain. Germline V gene lookup returns CDR1 SGHVS and CDR2 FNYEAQ. The CDR3 totals 12 residues. V was clipped by 5 bases and J by 5 bases, with 9 bases between them. The CDR3 nucleotides read TGTGCCAGCAGCCCCGTTCTTGAGACCCAGTACTTC. Its translation is CASSPVLETQYF.